The 25 T cell receptor beta chains given below trace back to one sample, sequenced in a study of early T cells in non-severe SARS-CoV-2 infection. TCRdb processed the 5' RACE reads anew with MiXCR; each CDR3 protein has one entry. The repertoire consists of roughly 60,000 distinct CDR3 sequences, with more than 7% occurring once and the leading ten covering approximately 3.1%. The sequenced sample was whole blood. These receptors came from an adult who was a healthcare worker with PCR-confirmed SARS-CoV-2 infection or an uninfected control (not recorded which).

This clonotype has more than one count but fewer than ten. The chain has TRBV10-3 and TRBJ2-3; the D call may be TRBD1 or TRBD2 (5 bases each). V was cut by 1 base and J by 2 bases, with 13 bases left in between. The CDR3 extends over 16 amino acids. Germline V gene sequence: CDR1 ENHRY, CDR2 SYGVKD. CDR3 in DNA: TGTGCCATCAGTGAGTACGATCGAGGGGCCACAGATACGCAGTATTTT. This encodes CAISEYDRGATDTQYF.

This clonotype turned up a few times. The chain couples TRBV18 to TRBJ2-7; 10 bases match TRBD1. The V segment lost 3 bases and the J segment 5 bases; nucleotides outside the gene matches: 1. This CDR3 is built from 13 residues. Germline-derived CDR1 and CDR2 are KGHSH and LQKENI. CDR3 residues: CASSPGTGDEQYF. For the CDR3, the DNA is TGTGCCAGCTCACCTGGGACAGGGGACGAGCAGTACTTC.

There are many counts of this clonotype. The V and J genes are TRBV7-9 and TRBJ2-7, with D perhaps matching TRBD1 (6 bases). The CDR3 is 14 amino acids. V was cut by 3 bases and J by 3 bases, with 12 bases left in between. The germline V gene has CDR1 SEHNR and CDR2 FQNEAQ (reference sequence). CDR3 sequence reads: CASSFGRGDYEQYF. CDR3 nucleotides: TGTGCCAGCAGCTTTGGCAGGGGAGACTACGAGCAGTACTTC.

The rearrangement joins TRBV6-5 to TRBJ2-7; 7 nucleotides line up with TRBD2. The CDR3 spans 15 residues. J gave up 6 bases and V 0 bases, and 8 bases lay outside the gene matches. The germline gives CDR1 MNHEY, CDR2 SVGAGI. The CDR3: CASSYSDATSREQYF. The CDR3 DNA is TGTGCCAGCAGTTACTCGGACGCGACTAGCCGCGAGCAGTACTTC.

A few counts support this clonotype. This rearrangement joins TRBV9 to TRBJ2-1; 13 nucleotides match TRBD2. Per the germline V gene, CDR1 is SGDLS and CDR2 is YYNGEE. This CDR3 spans 15 amino acids. The V gene end was trimmed by 3 bases and the J gene end by 6 bases; junction bases not matched to a gene: 3. CDR3 sequence reads: CASSARLAGGNEQFF. CDR3 in DNA: TGTGCCAGCAGCGCCCGACTAGCGGGAGGCAATGAGCAGTTCTTC.

This clonotype was seen repeatedly, ten times or more. The gene calls are TRBV28 and TRBJ2-5, with D uncertain. Between the trimmed V and J ends, which lost 4 bases and 0 bases, there was a span of 6 bases. Germline V CDR1 and CDR2: MDHEN, SYDVKM. The CDR3 sequence is 13 residues long. CDR3: CASSSLNQETQYF. DNA for the CDR3: TGTGCCAGCAGTTCCCTGAACCAAGAGACCCAGTACTTC.

This rearrangement joins TRBV20-1 to TRBJ2-3, with D hard to call. There are 17 residues in the CDR3. V was shortened by 3 bases and J by 4 bases, with 23 bases between the two germline ends. Germline V lookup: CDR1 DFQATT, CDR2 SNEGSKA (reference sequence). CDR3 residues: CSASPPVGLGVADTQYF. The CDR3 DNA reads TGCAGTGCTAGCCCCCCGGTCGGGCTAGGAGTGGCAGATACGCAGTATTTT.

In this sample, this clonotype turned up many times. The chain uses TRBV7-9 and TRBJ2-1; possible D gene TRBD2, 5 bases. The CDR3 is made up of 15 amino acids. Between the trimmed V and J ends, which lost 0 bases and 7 bases, there was a span of 13 bases. Germline V gene data show CDR1 as SEHNR and CDR2 as FQNEAQ (reference sequence). The CDR3, as DNA: TGTGCCAGCAGCTTAGCGCGAGGGAGAGAAAATGAGCAGTTCTTC. Its translation: CASSLARGRENEQFF.

There are many counts of this clonotype. This sequence joins TRBV25-1 and TRBJ2-1; 9 bases align to TRBD2. The V and J ends lost 1 base and 3 bases, in that order; junction bases with no gene match: 4. From germline, CDR1 is MGHDK and CDR2 SYGVNS. This CDR3 has 16 residues. The CDR3 loop reads CASSEWGSGSYNEQFF. CDR3 sequence (DNA): TGTGCCAGCAGTGAATGGGGTAGCGGGAGCTACAATGAGCAGTTCTTC.

This clonotype was observed at least ten times. The chain employs TRBV5-4 and TRBJ2-7; D not certain. Germline V CDR1 and CDR2: SGHNT, YYREEE (reference sequence). V dropped 2 bases and J dropped 3 bases, with 9 bases sitting between them. This CDR3 region has 13 residues. The CDR3 reads CASSFNRDYEQYF. DNA for the CDR3: TGTGCCAGCAGCTTTAACAGAGACTACGAGCAGTACTTC.

CDR3 DNA: TGTGCCAGTAGTAGTCAGCGGAGCACAGATACGCAGTATTTT. Its protein is CASSSQRSTDTQYF. The rearrangement uses TRBV19 and TRBJ2-3; the D gene is possibly TRBD2 (5 bases). Germline V gene lookup returns CDR1 LNHDA and CDR2 SQIVND (reference sequence). Deletions cut 4 bases from V and 0 bases from J, with 8 bases between. This CDR3 is 14 amino acids long.

Concerning this clonotype: This may arise from a read error, as a much more abundant clone is one base away. The chain carries TRBV12-3 or TRBV12-4 and TRBJ2-1, with TRBD1 matching over 9 bases. The CDR3 contains 14 residues. CDR3 protein: CTSSFSGTGYEQFF. The CDR3 nucleotides are TGTACCAGCAGTTTCTCCGGGACAGGGTATGAGCAGTTCTTC.

This clonotype was detected a few times. The chain employs TRBV18 and TRBJ2-6, with 9 bases that match TRBD1. CDR1 and CDR2 (germline): KGHSH, LQKENI. V lost 6 bases to trimming and J lost 0 bases; unmatched junction nucleotides: 6. This CDR3 has 17 residues. As DNA, the CDR3 is TGTGCCAGCTCGTCGGGACAGGGTAACTCTGGGGCCAACGTCCTGACTTTC. Translation gives CASSSGQGNSGANVLTF. Full variable domain (outside the CDR3, taken from reference TRBV18 and TRBJ2-6): NAGVMQNPRHLVRRRGQEARLRCSPMKGHSHVYWYRQLPEEGLKFMVYLQKENIIDESGMPKERFSAEFPKEGPSILRIQQVVRGDSAAYFCASSSGQGNSGANVLTFGAGSRLTVL.

This clonotype has a handful of counts. The chain joins TRBV28 to TRBJ2-3; TRBD1 agrees at 7 bases. The length of the CDR3 is 14 residues. The V gene end was trimmed by 6 bases and the J gene end by 5 bases; junction bases not matched to a gene: 8. Germline V gives CDR1 MDHEN, CDR2 SYDVKM. The CDR3, as DNA: TGTGCCAGCAGAGGGGGCCCGCGAATAGATACGCAGTATTTT. Protein sequence: CASRGGPRIDTQYF.

This clonotype was found many times. V usage is TRBV27 and J usage is TRBJ1-2, with 9 nucleotides matching TRBD1. V dropped 0 bases and J dropped 4; count of bases not matched to a gene: 6. The CDR3 totals 16 residues. Looked up from germline, CDR1 is MNHEY and CDR2 is SMNVEV (reference sequence). CDR3 nucleotide sequence: TGTGCCAGCAGTTTATCGATTGGACAGGGGTCCTATGGCTACACCTTC. This translates into CASSLSIGQGSYGYTF.

This clonotype was seen more than once but under ten times. The V gene is TRBV7-9, the J gene TRBJ2-1; D may be TRBD2 (5 bases). Germline V CDR1 and CDR2: SEHNR, FQNEAQ (reference sequence). V was trimmed by 4 bases and J by 9 bases, leaving 10 bases between them. This CDR3 spans 12 amino acids. CDR3 sequence: CASSWMGSEQFF. CDR3 DNA sequence: TGTGCCAGCAGCTGGATGGGGAGTGAGCAGTTCTTC.

A word on this clonotype: A much larger clone lies one base from this, so it may be a read error. V and J are TRBV20-1 and TRBJ2-5, with 12 bases lining up with TRBD2. The CDR3 is 15 amino acids. Germline CDR1 is DFQATT and CDR2 is SNEGSKA (reference sequence). V lost 5 bases to trimming and J lost 2 bases; unmatched junction nucleotides: 6. The chain's CDR3 is CSAPTSGSWQETQYF. In nucleotides, the CDR3 is TGCAGTGCTCCGACTAGCGGGAGTTGGCAAGAGACCCAGTACTTC.

This clonotype was seen only a few times. The chain recombines TRBV18 with TRBJ1-3; D gene ambiguous. The CDR3 totals 14 residues. Germline V gene lookup returns CDR1 KGHSH and CDR2 LQKENI. V dropped 3 bases and J dropped 6 bases, with 12 bases sitting between them. CDR3 coding DNA: TGTGCCAGCTCACCCCAGGTTACGGAAAACACCATATATTTT. It is translated as CASSPQVTENTIYF.

A few counts support this clonotype. The chain employs TRBV25-1 and TRBJ2-6, with 9 bases aligning to TRBD1. This CDR3 has 19 amino acids. With 6 bases clipped from V and 2 bases from J, the junction kept 14 bases outside the gene matches. From germline, CDR1 is MGHDK and CDR2 SYGVNS. The CDR3 sequence: CASSADRGNSIAGANVLTF. CDR3 bases: TGTGCCAGCAGCGCGGACAGGGGCAATTCCATCGCTGGGGCCAACGTCCTGACTTTC. Looking up the rest from reference TRBV25-1 and TRBJ2-6 gives the full variable domain: EADIYQTPRYLVIGTGKKITLECSQTMGHDKMYWYQQDPGMELHLIHYSYGVNSTEKGDLSSESTVSRIRTEHFPLTLESARPSHTSQYLCASSADRGNSIAGANVLTFGAGSRLTVL.

This clonotype has just a few counts. J is TRBJ2-7 and V is TRBV20-1; 9 bases map to TRBD1. In germline, CDR1 is DFQATT, CDR2 SNEGSKA (reference sequence). The CDR3 loop spans 13 amino acids. V dropped 7 bases and J dropped 4; count of bases not matched to a gene: 8. CDR3 nucleotide sequence: TGCAGTGTTACTCCGGGACAGGGTTACGAGCAGTACTTC. This translates into CSVTPGQGYEQYF.

Many counts were recorded for this clonotype. The chain carries TRBV20-1 and TRBJ2-1; 10 positions match TRBD2. The CDR3 contains 16 residues. V was pared by 5 bases and J by 1 base, with 8 bases of the junction left unmatched. Germline assignment: CDR1 DFQATT and CDR2 SNEGSKA (reference sequence). This CDR3 reads CSASGLAALSYNEQFF. The CDR3 DNA follows: TGCAGTGCTTCCGGACTAGCGGCCCTATCCTACAATGAGCAGTTCTTC.

This clonotype was seen more than once but under ten times. This chain joins TRBV7-9 and TRBJ1-1; D is undetermined. Germline loops: CDR1 SEHNR, CDR2 FQNEAQ (reference sequence). The CDR3 extends over 14 amino acids. Trimming shortened V by 4 bases and J by 8 bases, and 17 bases separated the two germline ends. The CDR3 DNA sequence: TGTGCCAGCAGCTCCAACTTGGGGTTTGTAGAAGCTTTCTTT. Protein product: CASSSNLGFVEAFF.

This clonotype was seen repeatedly, ten times or more. The chain couples TRBV2 to TRBJ1-6; 11 bases match TRBD1. The CDR3 has 20 residues. The germline gives CDR1 SNHLY, CDR2 FYNNEI. Unmatched junction bases numbered 20, after V lost 6 bases and J lost 7 bases. The CDR3 DNA reads as TGTGCCAGCAGGATGTTAGGCGGACAGGGGGCCTTTTGGGACAATTCACCCCTCCACTTT. Protein product: CASRMLGGQGAFWDNSPLHF.

The rearrangement links TRBV18 to TRBJ1-1; maybe TRBD1 (5 bases). Germline V CDR1 and CDR2: KGHSH, LQKENI. The CDR3 extends over 16 amino acids. V lost 3 bases and J 4 bases, leaving 18 bases between the germline ends. CDR3 sequence reads: CASSPRPAMGGTEAFF. The CDR3, as DNA: TGTGCCAGCTCACCTCGCCCGGCCATGGGGGGCACTGAAGCTTTCTTT. The variable domain in full, completed from reference TRBV18 and TRBJ1-1, reads NAGVMQNPRHLVRRRGQEARLRCSPMKGHSHVYWYRQLPEEGLKFMVYLQKENIIDESGMPKERFSAEFPKEGPSILRIQQVVRGDSAAYFCASSPRPAMGGTEAFFGQGTRLTVV.

This clonotype was recorded many times. The chain links TRBV28 to TRBJ2-7; D is ambiguous. Germline lookup yields CDR1 MDHEN and CDR2 SYDVKM. The length of the CDR3 is 11 residues. Trimming shortened V by 5 bases and J by 6 bases, and 8 bases separated the two germline ends. The CDR3 is CASSLGFEQYF. In DNA, the CDR3 is TGTGCCAGCAGTCTCGGGTTCGAGCAGTACTTC.